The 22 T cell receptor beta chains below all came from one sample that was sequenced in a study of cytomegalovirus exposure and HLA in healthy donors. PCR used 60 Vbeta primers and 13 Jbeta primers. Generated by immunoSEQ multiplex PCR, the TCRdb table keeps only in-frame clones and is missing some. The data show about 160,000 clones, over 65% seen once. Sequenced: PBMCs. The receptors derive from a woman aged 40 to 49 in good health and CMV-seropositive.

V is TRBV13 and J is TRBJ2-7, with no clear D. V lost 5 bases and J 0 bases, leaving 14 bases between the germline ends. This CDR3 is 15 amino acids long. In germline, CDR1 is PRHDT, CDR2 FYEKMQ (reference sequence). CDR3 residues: CASSARSYLSYEQYF. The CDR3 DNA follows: TGTGCCAGCAGCGCGAGGTCCTACCTCTCCTACGAGCAGTACTTC.

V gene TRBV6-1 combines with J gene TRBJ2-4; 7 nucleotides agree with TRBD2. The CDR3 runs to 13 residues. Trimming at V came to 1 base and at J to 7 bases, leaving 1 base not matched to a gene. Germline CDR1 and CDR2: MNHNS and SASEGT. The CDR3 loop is CASSEGGSNIQYF. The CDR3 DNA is TGTGCCAGCAGTGAAGGCGGGAGTAACATTCAGTACTTC.

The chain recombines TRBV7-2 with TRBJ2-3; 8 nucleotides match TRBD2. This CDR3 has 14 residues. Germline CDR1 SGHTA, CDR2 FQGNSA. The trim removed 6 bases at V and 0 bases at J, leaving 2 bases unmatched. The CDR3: CASRRGESTDTQYF. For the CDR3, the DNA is TGTGCCAGCAGGCGGGGGGAAAGCACAGATACGCAGTATTTT.

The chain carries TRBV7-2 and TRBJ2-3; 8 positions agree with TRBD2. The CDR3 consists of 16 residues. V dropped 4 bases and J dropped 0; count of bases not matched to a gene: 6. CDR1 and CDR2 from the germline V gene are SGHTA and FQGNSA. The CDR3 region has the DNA TGTGCCAGCAGCTCTAAGCGGGGGAGTAGCACAGATACGCAGTATTTT. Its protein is CASSSKRGSSTDTQYF. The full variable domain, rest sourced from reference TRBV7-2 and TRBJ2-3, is GAGVSQSPSNKVTEKGKDVELRCDPISGHTALYWYRQSLGQGLEFLIYFQGNSAPDKSGLPSDRFSAERTGGSVSTLTIQRTQQEDSAVYLCASSSKRGSSTDTQYFGPGTRLTVL.

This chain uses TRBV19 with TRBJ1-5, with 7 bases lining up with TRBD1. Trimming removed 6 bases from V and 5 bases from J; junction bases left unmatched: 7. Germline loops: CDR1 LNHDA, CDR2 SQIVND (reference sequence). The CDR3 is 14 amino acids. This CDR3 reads CASRAGQGDQPQHF. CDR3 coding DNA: TGTGCCAGTAGGGCTGGGCAGGGGGATCAGCCCCAGCATTTT.

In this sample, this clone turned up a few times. CDR3 nucleotides: TGTGCCAGCAGTGAGTCGGGGTTGAGTCAGCCCCAGCATTTT. Protein sequence: CASSESGLSQPQHF. V is TRBV2 and J is TRBJ1-5; the D is unclear. Germline V gene sequence: CDR1 SNHLY, CDR2 FYNNEI. V lost 3 bases and J 6 bases, leaving 12 bases between the germline ends. The CDR3 is made up of 14 amino acids.

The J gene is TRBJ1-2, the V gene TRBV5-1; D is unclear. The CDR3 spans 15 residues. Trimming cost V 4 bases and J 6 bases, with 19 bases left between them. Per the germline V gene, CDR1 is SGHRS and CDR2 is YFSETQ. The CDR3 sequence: CASSRSDPGGNGYTF. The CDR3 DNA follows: TGCGCCAGCAGCCGATCGGACCCGGGAGGGAATGGCTACACCTTC.

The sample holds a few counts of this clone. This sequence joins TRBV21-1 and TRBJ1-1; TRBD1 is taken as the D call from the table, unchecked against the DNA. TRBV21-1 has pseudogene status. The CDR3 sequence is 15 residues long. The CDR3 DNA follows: TGTGCCAGCCATACAGGTCAGGTCGTAAACACTGAAGCTTTCTTT. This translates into CASHTGQVVNTEAFF.

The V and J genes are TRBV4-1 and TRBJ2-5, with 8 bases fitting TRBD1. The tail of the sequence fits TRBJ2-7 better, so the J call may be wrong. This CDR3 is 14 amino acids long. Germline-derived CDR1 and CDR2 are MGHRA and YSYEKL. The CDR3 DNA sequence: TGCGCCAGCAGTCCACCCGACAGGGGTTACGAGCAGTACTTC. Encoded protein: CASSPPDRGYEQYF.

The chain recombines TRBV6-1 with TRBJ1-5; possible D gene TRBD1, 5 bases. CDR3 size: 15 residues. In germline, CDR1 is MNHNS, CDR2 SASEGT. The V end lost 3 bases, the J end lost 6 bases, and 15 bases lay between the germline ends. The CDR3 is CASSEGGRASQPQHF. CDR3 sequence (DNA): TGTGCCAGCAGTGAGGGAGGCAGGGCGAGTCAGCCCCAGCATTTT.

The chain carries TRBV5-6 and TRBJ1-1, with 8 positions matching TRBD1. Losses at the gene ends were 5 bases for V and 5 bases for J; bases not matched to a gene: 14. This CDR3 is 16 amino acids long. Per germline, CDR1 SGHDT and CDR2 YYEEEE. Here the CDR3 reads CASRLNTGTGGTEAFF. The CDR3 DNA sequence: TGTGCCAGCAGATTGAACACCGGGACAGGAGGAACTGAAGCTTTCTTT. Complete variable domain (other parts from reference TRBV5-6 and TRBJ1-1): DAGVTQSPTHLIKTRGQQVTLRCSPKSGHDTVSWYQQALGQGPQFIFQYYEEEERQRGNFPDRFSGHQFPNYSSELNVNALLLGDSALYLCASRLNTGTGGTEAFFGQGTRLTVV.

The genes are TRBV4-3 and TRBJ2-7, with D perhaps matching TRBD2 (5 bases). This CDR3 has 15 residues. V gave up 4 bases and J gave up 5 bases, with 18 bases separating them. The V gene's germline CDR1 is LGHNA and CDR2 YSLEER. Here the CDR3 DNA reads TGCGCCAGCAGCCCGCTTACTAGAGGGTACGACGAGCAGTACTTC. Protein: CASSPLTRGYDEQYF.

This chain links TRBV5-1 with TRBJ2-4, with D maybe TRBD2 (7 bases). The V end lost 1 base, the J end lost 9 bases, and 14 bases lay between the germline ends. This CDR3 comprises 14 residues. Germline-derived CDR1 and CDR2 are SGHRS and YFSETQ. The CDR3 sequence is CASSLRGGDGIQYF. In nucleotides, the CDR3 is TGCGCCAGCAGCTTGCGAGGGGGGGATGGCATTCAGTACTTC.

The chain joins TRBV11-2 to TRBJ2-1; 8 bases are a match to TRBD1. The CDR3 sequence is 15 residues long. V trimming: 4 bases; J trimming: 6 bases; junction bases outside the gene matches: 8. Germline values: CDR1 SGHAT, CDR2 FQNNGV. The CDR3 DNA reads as TGTGCCAGCAGCTCGATCGGAACAGGGGGCAATGAGCAGTTCTTC. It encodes CASSSIGTGGNEQFF.

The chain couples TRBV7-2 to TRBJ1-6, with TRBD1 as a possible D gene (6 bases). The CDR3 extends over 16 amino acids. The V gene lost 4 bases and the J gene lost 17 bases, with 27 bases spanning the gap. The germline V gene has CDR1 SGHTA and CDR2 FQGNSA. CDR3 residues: CASSSTGGQKRVAVHF. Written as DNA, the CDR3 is TGTGCCAGCAGCTCCACCGGCGGACAGAAGAGGGTCGCCGTCCACTTT.

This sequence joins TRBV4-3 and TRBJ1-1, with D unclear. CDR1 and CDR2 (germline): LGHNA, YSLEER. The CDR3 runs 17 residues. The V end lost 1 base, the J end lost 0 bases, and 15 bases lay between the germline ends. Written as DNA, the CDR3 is TGCGCCAGCAGCCAAGGCGGGGAGTGGATCATGAACACTGAAGCTTTCTTT. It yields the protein CASSQGGEWIMNTEAFF.

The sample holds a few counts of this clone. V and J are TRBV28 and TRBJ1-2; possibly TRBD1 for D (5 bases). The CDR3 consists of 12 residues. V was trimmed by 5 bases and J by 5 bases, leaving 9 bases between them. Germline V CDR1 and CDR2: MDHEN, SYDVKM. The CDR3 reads CASSRQPYGYTF. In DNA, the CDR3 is TGTGCCAGCAGTCGACAGCCTTATGGCTACACCTTC.

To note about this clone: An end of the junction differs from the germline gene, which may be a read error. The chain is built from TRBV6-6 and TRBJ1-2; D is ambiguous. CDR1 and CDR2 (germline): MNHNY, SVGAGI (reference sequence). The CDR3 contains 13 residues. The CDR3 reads CASSYLGEGGYPF. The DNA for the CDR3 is TGTGCCAGCAGCTATCTCGGGGAGGGTGGCTACCCCTTC.

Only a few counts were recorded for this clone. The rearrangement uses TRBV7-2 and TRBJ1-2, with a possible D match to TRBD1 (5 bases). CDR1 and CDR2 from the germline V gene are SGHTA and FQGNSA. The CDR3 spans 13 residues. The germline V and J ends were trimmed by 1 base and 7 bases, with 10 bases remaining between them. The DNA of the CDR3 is TGTGCCAGCAGCTTAGGCAGGGAGGGTGGCTACACCTTC. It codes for CASSLGREGGYTF.

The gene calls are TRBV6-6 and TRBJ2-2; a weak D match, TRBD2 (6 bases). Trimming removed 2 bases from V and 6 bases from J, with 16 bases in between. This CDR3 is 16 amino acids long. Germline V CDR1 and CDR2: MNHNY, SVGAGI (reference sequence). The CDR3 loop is CASSYPQGTGAGELFF. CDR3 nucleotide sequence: TGTGCCAGCAGTTACCCTCAGGGTACGGGGGCCGGGGAGCTGTTTTTT.

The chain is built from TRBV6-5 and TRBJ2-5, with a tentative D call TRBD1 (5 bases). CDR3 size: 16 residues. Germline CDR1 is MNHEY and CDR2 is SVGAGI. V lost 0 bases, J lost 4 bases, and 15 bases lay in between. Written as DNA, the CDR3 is TGTGCCAGCAGTTACTCGTTGTCAGGGATTGGAGAGACCCAGTACTTC. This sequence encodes CASSYSLSGIGETQYF.

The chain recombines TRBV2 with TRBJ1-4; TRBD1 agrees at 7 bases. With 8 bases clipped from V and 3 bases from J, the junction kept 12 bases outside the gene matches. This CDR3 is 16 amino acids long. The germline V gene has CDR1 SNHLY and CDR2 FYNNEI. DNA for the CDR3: TGTGCCAGCCGTACGAAACAGACAGGGCCTAATGAAAAACTGTTTTTT. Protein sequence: CASRTKQTGPNEKLFF.